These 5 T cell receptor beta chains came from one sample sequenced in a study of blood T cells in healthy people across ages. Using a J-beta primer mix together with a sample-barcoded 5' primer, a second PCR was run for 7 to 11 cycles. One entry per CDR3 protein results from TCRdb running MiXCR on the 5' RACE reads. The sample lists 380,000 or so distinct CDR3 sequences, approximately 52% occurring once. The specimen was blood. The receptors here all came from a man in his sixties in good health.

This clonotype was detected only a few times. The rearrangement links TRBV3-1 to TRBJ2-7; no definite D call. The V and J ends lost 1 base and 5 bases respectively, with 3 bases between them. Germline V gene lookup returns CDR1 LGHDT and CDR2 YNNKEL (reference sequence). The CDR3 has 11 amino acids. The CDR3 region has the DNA TGTGCCAGCAGCCAAGCTCACGAGCAGTACTTC. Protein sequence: CASSQAHEQYF.

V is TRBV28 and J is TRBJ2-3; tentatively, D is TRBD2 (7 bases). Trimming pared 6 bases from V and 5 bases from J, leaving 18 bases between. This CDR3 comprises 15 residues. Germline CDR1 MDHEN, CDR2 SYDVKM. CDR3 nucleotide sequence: TGTGCCAGCAGACTTCGGGGGGCCCAAATAGATACGCAGTATTTT. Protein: CASRLRGAQIDTQYF.

The CDR3 reads CASSQLFSGTGKYEQYF. For the CDR3, the DNA is TGCGCCAGCAGCCAGCTCTTTTCCGGGACTGGGAAGTACGAGCAGTACTTC. The chain has TRBV4-3 and TRBJ2-7; perhaps TRBD2 as D (6 bases). The length of the CDR3 is 17 residues. V dropped 3 bases and J dropped 4 bases, with 22 bases sitting between them. Germline CDR1 LGHNA, CDR2 YSLEER.

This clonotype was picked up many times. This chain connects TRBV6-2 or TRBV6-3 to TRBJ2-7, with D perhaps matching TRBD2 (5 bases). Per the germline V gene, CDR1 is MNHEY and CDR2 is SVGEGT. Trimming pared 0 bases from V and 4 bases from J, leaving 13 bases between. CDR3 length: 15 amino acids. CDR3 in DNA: TGTGCCAGCAGTTACTCACCTAGCTGGAGGTACGAGCAGTACTTC. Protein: CASSYSPSWRYEQYF.

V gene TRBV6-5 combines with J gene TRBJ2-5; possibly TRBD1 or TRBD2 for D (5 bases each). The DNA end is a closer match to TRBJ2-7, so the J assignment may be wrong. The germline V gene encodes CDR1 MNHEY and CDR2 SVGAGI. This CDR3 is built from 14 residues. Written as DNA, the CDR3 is TGTGCCAGCAGTTTCGGGGCGGTCCCCTACGAGCAGTACTTC. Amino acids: CASSFGAVPYEQYF.